Each of the 5 T cell receptor beta chains below was sequenced from the same sample in a study of blood T cell repertoires in COVID-19. Some clones are missing from TCRdb's copy, which holds only in-frame ones; the method was immunoSEQ multiplex PCR. The sample has about 320,000 clones; around 84% are singletons. The material sequenced was PBMCs or T cells enriched from blood (not recorded which). The receptor set was obtained from a woman in her 30s who had been exposed to COVID-19.

The CDR3: CSGYGGSSYEQYF. The CDR3 coding sequence is TGCAGCGGTTACGGTGGGAGCTCCTACGAGCAGTACTTC. This chain uses TRBV29-1 with TRBJ2-7; the D gene is possibly TRBD2 (5 bases). The CDR3 runs 13 residues. CDR1 and CDR2 from the germline V gene are SQVTM and ANQGSEA. V lost 7 bases and J lost 0, with 13 bases in between.

This chain uses TRBV29-1 with TRBJ2-1; 7 nucleotides agree with TRBD1. CDR1 and CDR2 from the germline V gene are SQVTM and ANQGSEA. The CDR3 loop spans 13 amino acids. The junction had 12 bases not matched to a gene; V was cut back by 7 bases and J by 9 bases. The CDR3 DNA reads TGCAGCGCGGGGACAGATCGCTTGGGTGAGCAGTTCTTC. It specifies CSAGTDRLGEQFF.

V gene TRBV7-8 combines with J gene TRBJ2-7, with D tentatively TRBD1 (6 bases). Germline V CDR1 and CDR2: SGHVS, FQNEAQ. The CDR3 is made up of 14 amino acids. Trimming took 5 bases from V and 5 from J, leaving 16 bases between them. CDR3 sequence (DNA): TGTGCCAGCAGCCAAACCAGGGGTACCCACGAGCAGTACTTC. Translation: CASSQTRGTHEQYF.

The V gene is TRBV5-6, the J gene TRBJ2-3; TRBD1 matches at 10 bases. Germline V lookup: CDR1 SGHDT, CDR2 YYEEEE. There are 14 residues in the CDR3. Trimming at V came to 5 bases and at J to 6 bases, leaving 6 bases not matched to a gene. CDR3 DNA: TGTGCCAGCAGTCTGACAGGGGGCAGGGATACGCAGTATTTT. This translates into CASSLTGGRDTQYF. Full variable domain (remainder filled in from reference TRBV5-6 and TRBJ2-3): DAGVTQSPTHLIKTRGQQVTLRCSPKSGHDTVSWYQQALGQGPQFIFQYYEEEERQRGNFPDRFSGHQFPNYSSELNVNALLLGDSALYLCASSLTGGRDTQYFGPGTRLTVL.

This chain connects TRBV27 to TRBJ1-2, with TRBD1 matching 7 bases. In germline, CDR1 is MNHEY, CDR2 SMNVEV (reference sequence). With 4 bases clipped from V and 4 bases from J, the junction kept 6 bases outside the gene matches. The CDR3 is 14 residues long. CDR3 nucleotides: TGTGCCAGCAGTTGGAACGGGGACAGCTATGGCTACACCTTC. Translating gives CASSWNGDSYGYTF.